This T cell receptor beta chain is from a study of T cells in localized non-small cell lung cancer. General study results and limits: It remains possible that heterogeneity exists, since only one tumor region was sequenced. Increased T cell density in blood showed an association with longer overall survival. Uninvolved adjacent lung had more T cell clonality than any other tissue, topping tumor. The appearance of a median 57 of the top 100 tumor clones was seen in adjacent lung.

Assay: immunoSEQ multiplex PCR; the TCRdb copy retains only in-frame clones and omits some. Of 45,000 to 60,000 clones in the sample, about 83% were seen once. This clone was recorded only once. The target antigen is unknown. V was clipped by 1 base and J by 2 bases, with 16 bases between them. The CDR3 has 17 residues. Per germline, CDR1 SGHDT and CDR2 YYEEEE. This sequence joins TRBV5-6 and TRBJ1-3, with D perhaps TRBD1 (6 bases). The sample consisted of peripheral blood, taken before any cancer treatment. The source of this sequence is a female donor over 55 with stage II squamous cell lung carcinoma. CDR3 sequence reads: CASSLYTGGGPGNTIYF. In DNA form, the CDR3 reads TGTGCCAGCAGCTTGTATACCGGGGGCGGCCCTGGAAACACCATATATTTT. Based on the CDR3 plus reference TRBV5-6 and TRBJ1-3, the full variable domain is DAGVTQSPTHLIKTRGQQVTLRCSPKSGHDTVSWYQQALGQGPQFIFQYYEEEERQRGNFPDRFSGHQFPNYSSELNVNALLLGDSALYLCASSLYTGGGPGNTIYFGEGSWLTVV.